The 10 T cell receptor beta chains given below trace back to one sample, sequenced in a study of cytomegalovirus exposure and HLA in healthy donors. The PCR had 60 Vbeta and 13 Jbeta primers. The protocol was immunoSEQ multiplex PCR, while the TCRdb copy is restricted to in-frame clones and leaves out a portion. The sample has about 220,000 clones; 65% to 85% are singletons. What was sequenced was PBMCs. These receptors were obtained from a boy aged 2 to 10 in good health and CMV-seronegative.

The rearrangement joins TRBV7-6 to TRBJ2-7; D may be TRBD1 (5 bases). The CDR3 runs to 15 residues. Germline-derived CDR1 and CDR2 are SGHVS and FNYEAQ. The V end lost 5 bases, the J end lost 3 bases, and 17 bases lay between the germline ends. The CDR3 DNA sequence: TGTGCCAGCAGCACCGACAGAACTACGTACTACGAGCAGTACTTC. The encoded protein is CASSTDRTTYYEQYF.

The rearrangement links TRBV4-1 to TRBJ1-1; unclear D gene. V lost 2 bases and J lost 8, with 21 bases in between. This CDR3 comprises 16 residues. Per germline, CDR1 MGHRA and CDR2 YSYEKL. CDR3: CASSQFTTGNDKEAFF. In DNA, the CDR3 is TGCGCCAGCAGCCAATTTACCACGGGAAATGACAAAGAAGCTTTCTTT.

This clone showed up just a few times. The V and J genes are TRBV11-2 and TRBJ2-2; possibly TRBD2 for D (6 bases). V lost 5 bases and J lost 5, with 15 bases in between. Germline CDR1 and CDR2: SGHAT and FQNNGV. There are 15 residues in the CDR3. The CDR3, as DNA: TGTGCCAGCAGCCTGGGACTGCTGAGGACCGGGGAGCTGTTTTTT. It is translated as CASSLGLLRTGELFF. The entire variable domain, with the rest obtained from reference TRBV11-2 and TRBJ2-2, is as follows: EAGVAQSPRYKIIEKRQSVAFWCNPISGHATLYWYQQILGQGPKLLIQFQNNGVVDDSQLPKDRFSAERLKGVDSTLKIQPAKLEDSAVYLCASSLGLLRTGELFFGEGSRLTVL.

The rearrangement links TRBV7-6 to TRBJ1-2; 7 bases match TRBD1. After removal of 5 bases from V and 6 bases from J, the junction contained 9 bases not matched to a gene. In germline, CDR1 is SGHVS, CDR2 FNYEAQ. The CDR3 totals 14 residues. In DNA form, the CDR3 reads TGTGCCAGCAGCATATCTACAGGGGATCATGGCTACACCTTC. Protein: CASSISTGDHGYTF.

J is TRBJ2-1 and V is TRBV29-1, with 8 bases identical to TRBD2. V lost 4 bases to trimming and J lost 9 bases; unmatched junction nucleotides: 11. Germline lookup yields CDR1 SQVTM and CDR2 ANQGSEA. The length of the CDR3 is 14 residues. This CDR3 reads CSVVGPTSVPEQFF. CDR3 DNA sequence: TGCAGCGTTGTCGGCCCGACTAGCGTTCCTGAGCAGTTCTTC.

This clone was observed a handful of times. V usage is TRBV7-9 and J usage is TRBJ1-1; D remains unclear. The CDR3 extends over 14 amino acids. CDR1 and CDR2 from the germline V gene are SEHNR and FQNEAQ (reference sequence). V was shortened by 7 bases and J by 1 base, with 13 bases between the two germline ends. The CDR3 DNA sequence: TGTGCCAGCAACCCCGGGTTGGGGAACACTGAAGCTTTCTTT. Protein: CASNPGLGNTEAFF.

This chain joins TRBV5-1 and TRBJ1-2; tentatively, D is TRBD1 (5 bases). The V gene's germline CDR1 is SGHRS and CDR2 YFSETQ. CDR3 length: 14 residues. The V and J ends lost 0 bases and 5 bases respectively, with 11 bases between them. CDR3 region: CASSLESGQYGYTF. Written as DNA, the CDR3 is TGCGCCAGCAGCTTGGAATCCGGACAATATGGCTACACCTTC.

The chain uses TRBV6-5 and TRBJ2-6; possibly TRBD2 for D (6 bases). The CDR3 runs to 15 residues. The V end was cut by 6 bases, the J end by 0 bases, with 9 bases between. Germline assignment: CDR1 MNHEY and CDR2 SVGAGI. CDR3 region: CASSWRDSGANVLTF. The CDR3 region has the DNA TGTGCCAGCAGCTGGAGGGACTCTGGGGCCAACGTCCTGACTTTC.

In its sample, this clone was seen a few times. This chain uses TRBV5-8 with TRBJ1-4; tentative D call: TRBD1 (6 bases). The germline CDR1 and CDR2 sequences are SGHTS and YDEGEE. The CDR3 spans 16 residues. The V and J ends lost 4 bases and 2 bases respectively, with 15 bases between them. CDR3 DNA sequence: TGTGCCAGCAGCCACGGACAGAGCAGGACTAATGAAAAACTGTTTTTT. Translation: CASSHGQSRTNEKLFF.

The rearrangement uses TRBV5-4 and TRBJ2-5, with TRBD2 as a possible D gene (6 bases). The J call may be incorrect, as the DNA end agrees better with TRBJ2-7. CDR3 length: 15 residues. CDR1 is SGHNT, CDR2 YYREEE, per germline (reference sequence). CDR3 sequence (DNA): TGTGCCAGCAGCTTCACCCACGCCGGGGGAGGCGAGCAGTACTTC. Translation gives CASSFTHAGGGEQYF.